Sequencing of this TCR beta chain was carried out in a study of blood T cell repertoires in COVID-19. Study-wide background: Nucleic acid was either cDNA or gDNA, and it came from T cells, B-cell-depleted T cells, or PBMCs.

With 5 bases removed from V and 9 bases from J, the gap between germline ends came to 14 bases. The length of the CDR3 is 13 residues. The V gene's germline CDR1 is SGHNT and CDR2 YENEEA. The data were produced by immunoSEQ multiplex PCR, yet TCRdb's version contains in-frame clones alone and is incomplete. Found here are around 65,000 clones, 79% of them singletons; the top ten hold 15% to 20%. This TCR came from a man in his 60s with acute or convalescent COVID-19. The sequenced sample was peripheral blood. The V gene is TRBV11-3, the J gene TRBJ2-1; D is possibly TRBD2 (6 bases). Written as DNA, the CDR3 is TGTGCCAGCAGCCCTCGTGGAGGGACTGAGCAGTTCTTC. As protein: CASSPRGGTEQFF. The whole variable domain, remainder taken from reference TRBV11-3 and TRBJ2-1, is EAGVVQSPRYKIIEKKQPVAFWCNPISGHNTLYWYLQNLGQGPELLIRYENEEAVDDSQLPKDRFSAERLKGVDSTLKIQPAELGDSAVYLCASSPRGGTEQFFGPGTRLTVL.